The 25 T cell receptor beta chains listed next were all sequenced from one sample in a study of cytomegalovirus exposure and HLA in healthy donors. 60 Vbeta and 13 Jbeta primers were used in PCR. This table comes from immunoSEQ multiplex PCR, and its TCRdb copy is limited to in-frame clones, with some not included. The profile shows roughly 110,000 clones, 70% to 80% of them singletons. Input material: PBMCs. The source is a boy younger than 18 in good health and CMV-seronegative.

The chain links TRBV12-5 to TRBJ2-7, with 7 positions matching TRBD1. Germline V gives CDR1 LGHNT, CDR2 FRNRAP. V gave up 5 bases and J gave up 5 bases; unmatched junction bases: 9. The CDR3 is 14 residues long. The CDR3 coding sequence is TGTGCTAGTGGTCCAGGGACAGCGGTCCACGAGCAGTACTTC. As protein: CASGPGTAVHEQYF.

The chain is built from TRBV2 and TRBJ1-5, with TRBD1 as a possible D gene (5 bases). The germline gives CDR1 SNHLY, CDR2 FYNNEI. Trimming took 8 bases from V and 4 from J, leaving 15 bases between them. The CDR3 extends over 14 amino acids. CDR3 DNA: TGTGCCAGCTCGTGGGCAGGGTGGAATCAGCCCCAGCATTTT. Amino acid sequence: CASSWAGWNQPQHF.

V is TRBV5-6 and J is TRBJ2-7, with 8 bases lining up with TRBD1. Germline-derived CDR1 and CDR2 are SGHDT and YYEEEE. Trimming at V came to 8 bases and at J to 4 bases, leaving 5 bases not matched to a gene. The CDR3 extends over 12 amino acids. This chain's CDR3 is CASHRGWYEQYF. CDR3 DNA sequence: TGTGCCAGTCACAGGGGGTGGTACGAGCAGTACTTC.

About this clone itself: Other DNA variants within this sample encode the same CDR3. This chain links TRBV30 with TRBJ1-1; 7 nucleotides agree with TRBD1. Germline V gives CDR1 GTSNPN, CDR2 SVGIG (reference sequence). V was clipped by 5 bases and J by 11 bases; unmatched bases: 11. The CDR3 is 12 amino acids. CDR3 nucleotide sequence: TGTGCCTGGGACAGGGATCGTGATGAGGCTTTCTTT. Translation gives CAWDRDRDEAFF.

In this sample, this clone turned up once. The V gene is TRBV4-3, the J gene TRBJ1-1; D gene ambiguous. Per the germline V gene, CDR1 is LGHNA and CDR2 is YSLEER. Trimming left V 0 bases short and J 1 base short, with 15 bases between. The CDR3 is 17 amino acids. CDR3 sequence reads: CASSQDRVKAGNTEAFF. Here the CDR3 DNA reads TGCGCCAGCAGCCAAGATCGGGTTAAAGCCGGGAACACTGAAGCTTTCTTT.

V gene TRBV4-3 combines with J gene TRBJ2-3; D is possibly TRBD1 (5 bases). Germline V gene data show CDR1 as LGHNA and CDR2 as YSLEER. V lost 4 bases and J 1 base, leaving 12 bases between the germline ends. CDR3 length equals 15 residues. The CDR3 sequence: CASSLSGKGTDTQYF. CDR3 DNA sequence: TGCGCCAGCAGCCTATCAGGGAAGGGCACAGATACGCAGTATTTT.

This rearrangement joins TRBV30 to TRBJ1-6; unclear D gene. V lost 5 bases and J 3 bases, leaving 11 bases between the germline ends. The CDR3 length is 14 residues. Germline CDR1 is GTSNPN and CDR2 is SVGIG (reference sequence). Written as DNA, the CDR3 is TGTGCCTGGGGTGAGGAGAACTATAATTCACCCCTCCACTTT. This gives the protein CAWGEENYNSPLHF.

The chain has TRBV9 and TRBJ2-7; no reliable D call. The germline V gene has CDR1 SGDLS and CDR2 YYNGEE. The CDR3 consists of 14 residues. Trimming took 0 bases from V and 0 from J, leaving 7 bases between them. CDR3 region: CASSVEPGSYEQYF. CDR3 DNA sequence: TGTGCCAGCAGCGTAGAGCCGGGCTCCTACGAGCAGTACTTC.

This clone has only a few counts. The chain couples TRBV7-3 to TRBJ2-5, with TRBD1 matching 7 bases. The closer fit of TRBJ2-7 to the DNA end suggests the J call may be wrong. Germline CDR1 and CDR2: SGHTA and FQGTGA. The CDR3 sequence is 15 residues long. CDR3 in amino acids: CASSSWTGPFYEQYF. CDR3 nucleotides: TGTGCCAGCAGCTCTTGGACAGGCCCCTTCTACGAGCAGTACTTC.

This chain connects TRBV5-1 to TRBJ2-5; 7 bases are a match to TRBD2. Germline V gives CDR1 SGHRS, CDR2 YFSETQ. J gave up 3 bases and V 2 bases, and 4 bases lay outside the gene matches. This CDR3 contains 14 residues. The CDR3, as DNA: TGCGCCAGCAGCTTTAGCGGGCAAAAAGAGACCCAGTACTTC. This gives the protein CASSFSGQKETQYF. Using reference TRBV5-1 and TRBJ2-5 for the parts outside the CDR3, the full variable domain is KAGVTQTPRYLIKTRGQQVTLSCSPISGHRSVSWYQQTPGQGLQFLFEYFSETQRNKGNFPGRFSGRQFSNSRSEMNVSTLELGDSALYLCASSFSGQKETQYFGPGTRLLVL.

V gene TRBV14 combines with J gene TRBJ2-3, with TRBD1 as a possible D gene (5 bases). This CDR3 has 22 residues. The V gene's germline CDR1 is SGHDN and CDR2 FVKESK. The germline V and J ends were trimmed by 0 bases and 0 bases, with 28 bases remaining between them. The CDR3 protein is CASSQDLSGLGHFGKSTDTQYF. DNA of the CDR3: TGTGCCAGCAGCCAAGATCTGAGTGGTTTAGGACACTTTGGGAAAAGCACAGATACGCAGTATTTT.

The V and J genes are TRBV6-1 and TRBJ1-6; 7 positions match TRBD1. CDR1 and CDR2 from the germline V gene are MNHNS and SASEGT. The CDR3 spans 15 residues. V gave up 2 bases and J gave up 6 bases; unmatched junction bases: 4. The chain's CDR3 is CASSELGQSNSPLHF. The CDR3 region has the DNA TGTGCCAGCAGTGAACTGGGACAGAGTAATTCACCCCTCCACTTT.

V is TRBV7-8 and J is TRBJ2-7; TRBD2 aligns across 10 bases. CDR1 SGHVS and CDR2 FQNEAQ come from the germline V gene. This CDR3 contains 16 residues. The trim removed 4 bases at V and 0 bases at J, leaving 6 bases unmatched. For the CDR3, the DNA is TGTGCCAGCAGCTACAGTCTAGCGGGAGTCTCCTACGAGCAGTACTTC. This gives the protein CASSYSLAGVSYEQYF.

The chain couples TRBV11-3 to TRBJ2-7, with a weak D call TRBD2 (6 bases). CDR3 size: 14 residues. The germline V and J ends were trimmed by 6 bases and 1 base, with 13 bases remaining between them. Germline CDR1 and CDR2: SGHNT and YENEEA. In DNA, the CDR3 is TGTGCCAGCAGAATTCGGGGGTCATCCTACGAGCAGTACTTC. It codes for CASRIRGSSYEQYF.

The CDR3 DNA is TGCGCCAGCAGCGCCGACATCAGCAATCAGCCCCAGCATTTT. As protein: CASSADISNQPQHF. The chain carries TRBV5-1 and TRBJ1-5, with D unclear. V was cut by 4 bases and J by 1 base, with 9 bases left in between. Germline CDR1 is SGHRS and CDR2 is YFSETQ. The CDR3 sequence is 14 residues long.

The rearrangement uses TRBV28 and TRBJ1-2, with D unclear. The CDR3 sequence is 15 residues long. Between the trimmed V and J ends, which lost 3 bases and 4 bases, there was a span of 15 bases. Germline V CDR1 and CDR2: MDHEN, SYDVKM. CDR3 amino acids: CASSFVGLEGYGYTF. As DNA, the CDR3 is TGTGCCAGCAGTTTTGTTGGTTTGGAGGGCTATGGCTACACCTTC.

This clone was seen a handful of times. V gene TRBV9 combines with J gene TRBJ2-3; 10 bases are shared with TRBD2. This CDR3 has 13 residues. The V gene's germline CDR1 is SGDLS and CDR2 YYNGEE. Germline trimming cut 9 bases from V and 3 bases from J; bases unmatched to any gene: 4. The CDR3 is CATGLAETDTQYF. Written as DNA, the CDR3 is TGTGCCACCGGACTAGCGGAGACAGATACGCAGTATTTT.

The CDR3 bases are TGTGCCATCAGTGAGGGGCAGAATCAGCCCCAGCATTTT. It encodes CAISEGQNQPQHF. V and J are TRBV10-3 and TRBJ1-5; D unresolved. This CDR3 comprises 13 residues. The V gene lost 2 bases and the J gene lost 4 bases, with 6 bases spanning the gap. The germline V gene has CDR1 ENHRY and CDR2 SYGVKD.

This clone occurred a few times. The chain carries TRBV5-4 and TRBJ1-1, with D perhaps TRBD1 (6 bases). V was clipped by 0 bases and J by 1 base, with 10 bases between them. This CDR3 has 15 amino acids. CDR1 is SGHNT, CDR2 YYREEE, per germline (reference sequence). CDR3 in amino acids: CASSLGGHQNTEAFF. The CDR3 DNA reads TGTGCCAGCAGCTTGGGGGGGCACCAGAACACTGAAGCTTTCTTT.

The chain recombines TRBV29-1 with TRBJ1-1; 12 nucleotides agree with TRBD1. CDR3 length: 16 residues. With V trimmed by 4 bases and J by 5 bases, 11 bases remained unmatched. The germline CDR1 and CDR2 sequences are SQVTM and ANQGSEA. The DNA for the CDR3 is TGCAGCGTTGGAGCCCCGGGACAGGGGGCGCGTACTGAAGCTTTCTTT. Protein sequence: CSVGAPGQGARTEAFF. Looking up the rest from reference TRBV29-1 and TRBJ1-1 gives the full variable domain: SAVISQKPSRDICQRGTSLTIQCQVDSQVTMMFWYRQQPGQSLTLIATANQGSEATYESGFVIDKFPISRPNLTFSTLTVSNMSPEDSSIYLCSVGAPGQGARTEAFFGQGTRLTVV.

This clone was seen more than once but under ten times. The gene calls are TRBV7-3 and TRBJ1-6, with 9 bases aligning to TRBD1. Germline lookup yields CDR1 SGHTA and CDR2 FQGTGA. This CDR3 comprises 15 residues. The V gene end was trimmed by 1 base and the J gene end by 7 bases; junction bases not matched to a gene: 2. DNA of the CDR3: TGTGCCAGCAGCTTAAGGGGGACAGGGAATTCACCCCTCCACTTT. Protein: CASSLRGTGNSPLHF.

The chain joins TRBV30 to TRBJ2-5; perhaps TRBD1 as D (5 bases). Germline V lookup: CDR1 GTSNPN, CDR2 SVGIG (reference sequence). This CDR3 is 19 amino acids long. With 0 bases removed from V and 2 bases from J, the gap between germline ends came to 25 bases. CDR3 amino acids: CAWSVGRDLGPLLQETQYF. CDR3 in DNA: TGTGCCTGGAGTGTGGGCAGGGATTTGGGTCCCCTCTTACAAGAGACCCAGTACTTC.

V usage is TRBV7-9 and J usage is TRBJ2-7, with 7 bases aligning to TRBD1. The V gene end was trimmed by 8 bases and the J gene end by 0 bases; junction bases not matched to a gene: 7. The CDR3 is made up of 14 amino acids. From germline, CDR1 is SEHNR and CDR2 FQNEAQ (reference sequence). The CDR3 sequence is CASGLDRSSYEQYF. For the CDR3, the DNA is TGTGCCAGCGGGTTGGACAGGTCCTCCTACGAGCAGTACTTC.

The chain couples TRBV7-9 to TRBJ2-3; a weak D match, TRBD1 (6 bases). Per germline, CDR1 SEHNR and CDR2 FQNEAQ (reference sequence). V shed 2 bases and J shed 0 bases, with 18 bases lying between them. The CDR3 runs to 18 residues. CDR3 in amino acids: CASSLSGTPRPSTDTQYF. The CDR3 nucleotides are TGTGCCAGCAGCTTATCCGGGACACCCCGTCCCAGCACAGATACGCAGTATTTT.

This clone was counted between two and nine times. At one end, the junction sequence differs from germline, possibly due to a read error. The V and J genes are TRBV30 and TRBJ2-3; 7 bases are shared with TRBD2. The CDR3 extends over 15 amino acids. Looked up from germline, CDR1 is GTSNPN and CDR2 is SVGIG (reference sequence). The CDR3: CASSGSGEGTDTQYF. The CDR3 nucleotides read TGTGCCTCGAGTGGATCGGGGGAGGGAACAGATACGCAGTATTTT.